This T cell receptor beta chain stems from a study of blood T cells in healthy people across ages (dated by TCRdb to the mid-2010s). In the study overall: Template switching captured roughly one uniquely barcoded TCR beta cDNA molecule per two T cells in model experiments. Using deep sequencing normalized with unique cDNA molecular identifiers, the study measured how TCR beta repertoire diversity changes with age. Donors were grouped into four age groups: young (average 16 years), middle-aged (around 39), aged (around 56) and long-lived (82). Donors of different ages were randomly distributed across sequencing lanes to avoid experimental bias. The study analyzed two additional independent replicas of 1 million unique cDNA reads from the same blood draw for two donors, one aged 18 to 29 and one aged 80 or older.

The library was built by means of 5' RACE. TCRdb names Illumina HiSeq 2500 as the instrument used. The second PCR ran for about 7 to 11 cycles and used a J-beta primer mix along with a sample-barcoded 5' primer. Each TCR beta cDNA molecule received a unique molecular identifier from a template-switch 5' adaptor carrying 12 random nucleotides. Each sample yielded at least 3 million CDR3-containing paired-end reads. The Mint cDNA synthesis kit, primed by a TRBC-specific oligonucleotide, was used to synthesize first-strand cDNA from all RNA. Following uracil-DNA glycosylase treatment, all cDNA underwent a first 18-cycle PCR with the universal primers M1SS and BC2_uni_R. On the authors' methods: For normalization, 1 million high-quality reads were randomly selected from each sample, with every read carrying a distinct molecular identifier. Reads with shared molecular identifiers were discarded instead of being binned into consensus sequences. MiTCR, set to a Q25 quality threshold and the strictest error-elimination algorithm, was used for CDR3 identification, clonotype clustering and error correction. A nonparametric unseen species model with Euler transformation was used to estimate lower-bound total TCR beta diversity. The public reads were run again by TCRdb, first through fastp at Q25 and then through MiXCR, and only productive beta chains were kept. Entries are consolidated by CDR3 protein sequence, retaining the most common genes and DNA. These V and J calls derive from TCRdb rather than the authors' analysis. The sample table contains about 830,000 distinct CDR3 sequences; only one count was recorded for roughly 60% of them. The top ten clones comprise 22% of the sample.

Measured from the cysteine to the phenylalanine, the CDR3 is 13 residues long. The CDR3 DNA has 39 bases and is translated from base 1. As encoded in the germline V gene (reference sequence), CDR1 is LNHDA while CDR2 is SQIVND. V ends up 7 bases short and J 8 bases short, with an unmatched junction base count of 7. The donors were a few dozen Caucasian individuals from Russia, aged roughly 6 to 100 years, who were systemically healthy. Each donor gave ten milliliters of peripheral blood, collected into EDTA-treated Vacutainer tubes. PBMCs were isolated by Ficoll-Paque density-gradient centrifugation, with at least 7 million obtained per sample. Total RNA, at least 5.5 micrograms per sample, was extracted from PBMCs with Trizol reagent. For every donor, an aliquot of PBMCs went through flow cytometry to measure the percentages of naive CD45RAhigh/CD27high T cells. About this clonotype: There is no known antigen for this receptor. No clone much larger than this one lies a single base away; base qualities are absent.

Overall results and qualifications from the work: Estimates of total diversity based on one million sequenced T cells were considered lower bounds and underestimates. The CMV infection status of donors was not known, potentially confounding age-related changes in expanded clonotypes. The long-lived group showed more naive CD4+ T cells, fewer expanded clones and increased TCR diversity than the aged group, suggesting age selection. Since profiling was done on bulk unsorted PBMCs, naive and antigen-experienced compartments could not be conclusively compared. Observed TCR beta diversity per million T cells fell roughly linearly with age, and a significant reduction was already apparent by age roughly 40. There was a strong correlation between observed TCR beta diversity and the percentage of naive T cells measured by flow cytometry.

This chain is built from TRBV19 and TRBJ1-2; 10 junctional bases match TRBD1. Source material: blood. The sequence came from a man aged 30 to 39 in good health. The CDR3 reads CASNDRGHRGYTF. The DNA is as follows: TGTGCCAGTAACGACAGGGGGCACCGCGGCTACACCTTC.